This passage covers 32 T cell receptor beta chains from one sample sequenced in a study of OX40 agonist ivuxolimab in advanced cancers. Repertoires were generated with immunoSEQ multiplex PCR, while TCRdb's copy carries only in-frame clones and drops some. The data contain tens of thousands of clones, around 90% of them seen just once; the ten biggest clones take up about 10%. The sequencing here drew on CD4+ or CD8+ T cells sorted from blood, taken in a trial of the OX40 agonist ivuxolimab. These TCRs come from an adult with an advanced solid tumor such as melanoma, head and neck, liver or kidney cancer.

The chain has TRBV5-4 and TRBJ1-2, with D hard to call. CDR3 size: 15 residues. Trimming removed 0 bases from V and 4 bases from J, with 13 bases in between. The V gene's germline CDR1 is SGHNT and CDR2 YYREEE (reference sequence). The CDR3 protein is CASSLEVGASYGYTF. CDR3 DNA sequence: TGTGCCAGCAGCTTGGAGGTGGGCGCGAGCTATGGCTACACCTTC.

The chain has TRBV6-1 and TRBJ2-1; 7 nucleotides agree with TRBD1. Germline CDR1 reads MNHNS; CDR2 reads SASEGT. This CDR3 region has 15 residues. Germline trimming cut 8 bases from V and 5 bases from J; bases unmatched to any gene: 12. The CDR3 nucleotides are TGTGCCAGCGGAAGGCCGGGACAGAGGGACAATGAGCAGTTCTTC. This translates into CASGRPGQRDNEQFF.

This clone was detected once. The chain couples TRBV7-8 to TRBJ1-5; D call uncertain. Trimming pared 8 bases from V and 5 bases from J, leaving 19 bases between. This CDR3 spans 15 amino acids. Germline V CDR1 and CDR2: SGHVS, FQNEAQ. As DNA, the CDR3 is TGTGCCAGCTCGATCGCGGGTTTTGGACATCAGCCCCAGCATTTT. As protein: CASSIAGFGHQPQHF.

The chain combines TRBV7-3 with TRBJ2-7; the match to TRBD2 covers 12 bases. With V trimmed by 6 bases and J by 6 bases, 9 bases remained unmatched. The germline CDR1 and CDR2 sequences are SGHTA and FQGTGA. The CDR3 runs to 15 residues. CDR3 sequence (DNA): TGTGCCAGCAGTCCCAAGACTAGCGGGAGAGGCGAGCAGTACTTC. The encoded protein is CASSPKTSGRGEQYF.

V usage is TRBV19 and J usage is TRBJ2-7, with 15 bases lining up with TRBD2. Germline V gene sequence: CDR1 LNHDA, CDR2 SQIVND (reference sequence). J gave up 2 bases and V 8 bases, and 10 bases lay outside the gene matches. CDR3 size: 17 residues. Here the CDR3 DNA reads TGTGCCAGTCGGGGACTAGCGGGAGGACTTCATACCTACGAGCAGTACTTC. Amino acids: CASRGLAGGLHTYEQYF.

Only one count was recorded for this clone. This chain links TRBV7-9 with TRBJ2-7, with no clear D. CDR1 and CDR2 from the germline V gene are SEHNR and FQNEAQ (reference sequence). The length of the CDR3 is 12 residues. Trimming cost V 7 bases and J 6 bases, with 13 bases left between them. CDR3 sequence (DNA): TGTGCCAGCAACAATCCCCCCGTCGAGCAGTACTTC. The encoded protein is CASNNPPVEQYF.

The V and J genes are TRBV5-4 and TRBJ2-7; TRBD1 is a possible D gene (6 bases). The CDR3 consists of 15 residues. Trimming left V 2 bases short and J 0 bases short, with 12 bases between. In germline, CDR1 is SGHNT, CDR2 YYREEE (reference sequence). The CDR3 DNA reads TGTGCCAGCAGCTTTTACAGGGTTGACTCCTACGAGCAGTACTTC. Encoded protein: CASSFYRVDSYEQYF.

This clone was counted a few times. This chain joins TRBV4-1 and TRBJ2-7; 12 bases are a match to TRBD2. CDR1 is MGHRA, CDR2 YSYEKL, per germline. The CDR3 sequence is 16 residues long. V gave up 5 bases and J gave up 5 bases; unmatched junction bases: 10. In nucleotides, the CDR3 is TGCGCCAGCAGCTTTCGGACTAGCGGGACGAGAAACGAGCAGTACTTC. Protein: CASSFRTSGTRNEQYF.

This clone was recorded once. J is TRBJ2-3 and V is TRBV5-1; no clear D gene. Germline CDR1 is SGHRS and CDR2 is YFSETQ. Trimming took off 0 bases at V and 3 bases at J, with 17 bases between the two ends. The CDR3 runs to 17 residues. The DNA for the CDR3 is TGCGCCAGCAGCTTGGGGGTCATTACATTCGGTACAGATACGCAGTATTTT. Protein: CASSLGVITFGTDTQYF.

As for this clone: This sample includes further DNA sequences coding for the same CDR3. V is TRBV5-1 and J is TRBJ2-7; tentative D call: TRBD1 (6 bases). In germline, CDR1 is SGHRS, CDR2 YFSETQ. This CDR3 is 12 amino acids long. V was trimmed by 1 base and J by 7 bases, leaving 9 bases between them. CDR3 nucleotide sequence: TGCGCCAGCAGCTTGACAGGGCGGGAGCAGTACTTC. Its protein product is CASSLTGREQYF.

The chain joins TRBV27 to TRBJ2-1; no definite D call. Germline V gives CDR1 MNHEY, CDR2 SMNVEV (reference sequence). The CDR3 sequence is 16 residues long. V was clipped by 4 bases and J by 2 bases, with 15 bases between them. The CDR3 here is CASSSIISIPYNEQFF. The CDR3 coding sequence is TGTGCCAGCAGTTCAATAATTAGTATCCCCTACAATGAGCAGTTCTTC.

This clone was detected only once. The V call is TRBV5-8, the J call TRBJ1-1; the D is unclear. Germline assignment: CDR1 SGHTS and CDR2 YDEGEE. The CDR3 loop spans 15 amino acids. Trimming left V 2 bases short and J 4 bases short, with 15 bases between. This CDR3 is CASSFEWRGSTEAFF. DNA of the CDR3: TGTGCCAGCAGCTTTGAGTGGCGAGGGAGCACTGAAGCTTTCTTT.

The chain is built from TRBV6-5 and TRBJ1-1; 7 nucleotides align to TRBD1. Looked up from germline, CDR1 is MNHEY and CDR2 is SVGAGI. The V and J ends lost 5 bases and 4 bases, in that order; junction bases with no gene match: 7. This CDR3 is 14 amino acids long. The CDR3 bases are TGTGCCAGCAGTCTCAGGGGGTCGGGCACTGAAGCTTTCTTT. Translation gives CASSLRGSGTEAFF.

V usage is TRBV6-1 and J usage is TRBJ2-4, with D maybe TRBD2 (7 bases). The CDR3 covers 15 residues. The V end lost 6 bases, the J end lost 6 bases, and 18 bases lay between the germline ends. Per germline, CDR1 MNHNS and CDR2 SASEGT. The CDR3 loop is CASRVTRGGGNIQYF. The CDR3 coding sequence is TGTGCCAGCAGGGTAACCAGGGGAGGGGGAAACATTCAGTACTTC.

The chain combines TRBV5-6 with TRBJ2-2; no firm D call. CDR1 and CDR2 (germline): SGHDT, YYEEEE. The CDR3 extends over 14 amino acids. V shed 0 bases and J shed 5 bases, with 8 bases lying between them. CDR3 DNA: TGTGCCAGCAGCTTGGCCGTTGGGACCGGGGAGCTGTTTTTT. The encoded protein is CASSLAVGTGELFF.

The rearrangement links TRBV27 to TRBJ2-7; D is undetermined. Germline lookup yields CDR1 MNHEY and CDR2 SMNVEV (reference sequence). V lost 5 bases to trimming and J lost 3 bases, with 8 bases between them. CDR3 length: 12 amino acids. CDR3 DNA: TGTGCCAGCAGTGCCCCGGGCTACGAGCAGTACTTC. Amino acid sequence: CASSAPGYEQYF.

CDR3 nucleotide sequence: TGTGCCAGCAGCCCGCGGGACAGGGGCGAGAGGACTGAAGCTTTCTTT. It yields the protein CASSPRDRGERTEAFF. The chain combines TRBV7-9 with TRBJ1-1; TRBD1 matches at 10 bases. CDR1 and CDR2 from the germline V gene are SEHNR and FQNEAQ (reference sequence). The CDR3 totals 16 residues. V was clipped by 5 bases and J by 5 bases; unmatched bases: 11.

This chain connects TRBV5-1 to TRBJ2-3; no definite D call. CDR3 length equals 16 residues. Germline loops: CDR1 SGHRS, CDR2 YFSETQ. V lost 4 bases to trimming and J lost 2 bases, with 17 bases between them. CDR3 amino acids: CASSPTGSGLTDTQYF. In DNA form, the CDR3 reads TGCGCCAGCAGCCCTACTGGCTCGGGCCTCACAGATACGCAGTATTTT.

The chain employs TRBV7-8 and TRBJ1-1; no reliable D call. CDR3 length: 14 amino acids. V lost 1 base and J 8 bases, leaving 14 bases between the germline ends. Germline assignment: CDR1 SGHVS and CDR2 FQNEAQ. The DNA for the CDR3 is TGTGCCAGCAGCTTAGAGGGTCTCGGACCAGAAGCTTTCTTT. Translating it yields CASSLEGLGPEAFF. The full variable domain, its missing parts supplied by reference TRBV7-8 and TRBJ1-1, is GAGVSQSPRYKVAKRGQDVALRCDPISGHVSLFWYQQALGQGPEFLTYFQNEAQLDKSGLPSDRFFAERPEGSVSTLKIQRTQQEDSAVYLCASSLEGLGPEAFFGQGTRLTVV.

V usage is TRBV2 and J usage is TRBJ2-3; D is possibly TRBD1 (6 bases). Germline V gene data show CDR1 as SNHLY and CDR2 as FYNNEI. This CDR3 comprises 14 residues. With 3 bases removed from V and 2 bases from J, the gap between germline ends came to 9 bases. CDR3 sequence: CASSEGHLTDTQYF. For the CDR3, the DNA is TGTGCCAGCAGTGAGGGACACCTCACAGATACGCAGTATTTT. Full variable domain (outside the CDR3, taken from reference TRBV2 and TRBJ2-3): EPEVTQTPSHQVTQMGQEVILRCVPISNHLYFYWYRQILGQKVEFLVSFYNNEISEKSEIFDDQFSVERPDGSNFTLKIRSTKLEDSAMYFCASSEGHLTDTQYFGPGTRLTVL.

The J gene is TRBJ2-7, the V gene TRBV7-2; tentative D call: TRBD2 (5 bases). Deletions cut 1 base from V and 3 bases from J, with 10 bases between. The CDR3 covers 14 residues. CDR1 and CDR2 from the germline V gene are SGHTA and FQGNSA. CDR3 sequence: CASSLVRDSYEQYF. CDR3 DNA sequence: TGTGCCAGCAGCTTAGTTCGGGATAGCTACGAGCAGTACTTC.

The V call is TRBV27, the J call TRBJ2-2, with unresolved D. In germline, CDR1 is MNHEY, CDR2 SMNVEV (reference sequence). The CDR3 runs to 13 residues. Trimming removed 4 bases at V and 7 bases at J, with 10 bases between. CDR3 protein: CASSYYKDGELFF. As DNA, the CDR3 is TGTGCCAGCAGTTACTATAAGGACGGGGAGCTGTTTTTT.

The rearrangement links TRBV6-5 to TRBJ2-7, with D perhaps TRBD1 (6 bases). The ends were cut back, 5 bases at V and 3 bases at J, with 14 bases in the middle. Germline V gives CDR1 MNHEY, CDR2 SVGAGI. This CDR3 contains 14 residues. DNA for the CDR3: TGTGCCAGCAGTGAGACAGGTGGCAGCTACGAGCAGTACTTC. Protein product: CASSETGGSYEQYF.

This chain connects TRBV9 to TRBJ2-3; D call uncertain. The CDR3 length is 12 residues. Germline CDR1 reads SGDLS; CDR2 reads YYNGEE. V was cut by 4 bases and J by 2 bases, with 5 bases left in between. In DNA form, the CDR3 reads TGTGCCAGCAGCCTATCCACAGATACGCAGTATTTT. Its translation: CASSLSTDTQYF.

The rearrangement joins TRBV7-3 to TRBJ2-1; no clear D. Per germline, CDR1 SGHTA and CDR2 FQGTGA. The CDR3 contains 13 residues. V lost 3 bases to trimming and J lost 6 bases, with 9 bases between them. In DNA form, the CDR3 reads TGTGCCAGCAGCTTTGCCGAGACCAATGAGCAGTTCTTC. Protein sequence: CASSFAETNEQFF. Together with reference TRBV7-3 and TRBJ2-1, the CDR3 gives the full variable domain: GAGVSQTPSNKVTEKGKYVELRCDPISGHTALYWYRQSLGQGPEFLIYFQGTGAADDSGLPNDRFFAVRPEGSVSTLKIQRTERGDSAVYLCASSFAETNEQFFGPGTRLTVL.

The rearrangement uses TRBV6-5 and TRBJ1-1; D uncertain. V lost 5 bases and J lost 0, with 10 bases in between. This CDR3 is 14 amino acids long. Germline CDR1 reads MNHEY; CDR2 reads SVGAGI. CDR3 region: CASSAYRMNTEAFF. CDR3 nucleotides: TGTGCCAGCAGTGCCTATCGCATGAACACTGAAGCTTTCTTT.

This chain joins TRBV7-3 and TRBJ2-1; TRBD2 aligns across 7 bases. The junction had 13 bases not matched to a gene; V was cut back by 5 bases and J by 0 bases. The CDR3 spans 18 residues. CDR1 is SGHTA, CDR2 FQGTGA, per germline. CDR3 sequence reads: CASSAYPSGMSSYNEQFF. DNA of the CDR3: TGTGCCAGCAGCGCTTACCCGAGCGGGATGAGCTCCTACAATGAGCAGTTCTTC.

The chain employs TRBV7-9 and TRBJ2-2; the D gene is possibly TRBD1 (6 bases). The CDR3 extends over 14 amino acids. Looked up from germline, CDR1 is SEHNR and CDR2 is FQNEAQ (reference sequence). V was trimmed by 10 bases and J by 6 bases, leaving 18 bases between them. CDR3 region: CATRGPIYPGELFF. The CDR3 DNA reads TGTGCCACCAGGGGACCGATATACCCCGGGGAGCTGTTTTTT.

V and J are TRBV7-6 and TRBJ1-1; 7 nucleotides align to TRBD1. The trim removed 5 bases at V and 1 base at J, leaving 1 base unmatched. CDR1 is SGHVS, CDR2 FNYEAQ, per germline. This CDR3 has 13 residues. CDR3 sequence reads: CASSPGGNTEAFF. CDR3 bases: TGTGCCAGCAGCCCAGGGGGGAACACTGAAGCTTTCTTT.

This clone showed up just once. The chain combines TRBV13 with TRBJ2-1, with 8 bases identical to TRBD2. CDR3 length: 14 amino acids. CDR1 and CDR2 (germline): PRHDT, FYEKMQ (reference sequence). V was pared by 0 bases and J by 13 bases, with 8 bases of the junction left unmatched. CDR3 sequence: CASSLGGSGKGQFF. DNA of the CDR3: TGTGCCAGCAGCTTAGGTGGTAGCGGGAAGGGACAGTTCTTC.

This chain joins TRBV29-1 and TRBJ1-4, with a tentative D call TRBD1 (5 bases). V was trimmed by 3 bases and J by 8 bases, leaving 7 bases between them. From germline, CDR1 is SQVTM and CDR2 ANQGSEA. The CDR3 extends over 11 amino acids. Here the CDR3 reads CSVDWDEKLFF. The CDR3 DNA is TGCAGCGTTGATTGGGACGAAAAACTGTTTTTT.

CDR3 loop: CASSFDRSNQPQHF. The CDR3 DNA is TGTGCCAGCAGCTTCGACAGAAGCAATCAGCCCCAGCATTTT. V usage is TRBV7-8 and J usage is TRBJ1-5; possibly TRBD1 for D (5 bases). V shed 3 bases and J shed 1 base, with 7 bases lying between them. CDR1 and CDR2 (germline): SGHVS, FQNEAQ. The CDR3 has 14 amino acids.